This TCR beta chain was found in a study of T cell changes during pregnancy in multiple sclerosis. This CDR3 is 14 amino acids long. Germline trimming cut 10 bases from V and 0 bases from J; bases unmatched to any gene: 6. Germline CDR1 ENHRY, CDR2 SYGVKD. Clones were read by immunoSEQ multiplex PCR, and TCRdb kept only the in-frame ones, dropping some. The sample shows about 40,000 clones, about 88% of them seen only once. Source: CD4+ T cells from peripheral blood mononuclear cells, taken after pregnancy. The sequence came from a female donor with multiple sclerosis, enrolled in a pregnancy study. The gene calls are TRBV10-3 and TRBJ1-5; 7 bases line up with TRBD1. This CDR3 is CATAGQLSNQPQHF. The CDR3 DNA reads TGTGCCACCGCGGGACAGCTTAGCAATCAGCCCCAGCATTTT.